This T cell receptor beta chain was sequenced during a study of T cells expressing NK-cell markers. Study-wide background: Seven of eight sequenced donors tested HCMV-seropositive; one tested seronegative. Study-wide results and limits: A handful of donors had dominant NKG2C+ clonotypes that comprised roughly 1.0-8% of their CD8+ T cells.

Germline CDR1 and CDR2: KGHDR and SFDVKD. The length of the CDR3 is 15 residues. Each CDR3 protein gets one entry in TCRdb, which reprocessed the 5' RACE reads and gives no DNA. There are almost 450,000 distinct CDR3 sequences in the sample, with roughly 7.2% held by the top ten. A remark on this clonotype: Its antigen remains unidentified.

This sequence was found in a woman between 18 and 70 years old in good health. The V and J genes are TRBV24-1 and TRBJ2-5; the D gene TCRdb calls, TRBD1, cannot be checked with no DNA. The specimen sequenced was blood T cells: a sorted CD56 or NKG2C T cell subset, CD4+ or CD8+ T cells, or bulk PBMC T cells (not recorded which). CDR3 sequence reads: CATSDRDQRQETQYF.